A selection of T cell receptor beta chains follows, all from one sample in a study of somatic mutations in cytotoxic T cells in rheumatoid arthritis. The assay was immunoSEQ multiplex PCR, and TCRdb's table has in-frame clones only and misses some. Among some 19,000 clones listed, around 86% were seen once. The specimen sequenced was CD8+ T cells sorted from blood. These receptors were obtained from a young man with rheumatoid arthritis. Each CDR3 is given with its conserved first and last residue. D genes are given only for firm matches. The size of a clone is reported for some rows only, either as once, few or many, or as a class for expanded clones.

cdr3_aa cdr3_nt j_call v_call d_call clone_size
CASGERDRDNEQFF TGTGCTAGTGGTGAAAGAGACAGGGACAATGAGCAGTTCTTC TRBJ2-1 TRBV12-5 TRBD1 -
CASSLFDSYNERFF TGTGCCAGCAGTTTATTTGACTCCTACAATGAGCGGTTCTTC TRBJ2-1 TRBV27 - -
CASSPVGEISSYEQYF TGTGCCAGCAGTCCCGTGGGGGAAATTAGCTCCTACGAGCAGTACTTC TRBJ2-7 TRBV27 - -
CASSRLMNTIYF TGTGCCAGCAGTCGACTCATGAACACCATATATTTT TRBJ1-3 TRBV28 - -
CSVEDNGDTQYF TGCAGCGTTGAAGATAACGGGGATACGCAGTATTTT TRBJ2-3 TRBV29-1 - once
CASSPNGGGIQYF TGTGCCAGCAGCCCTAATGGGGGGGGCATTCAGTACTTC TRBJ2-4 TRBV7-6 TRBD2 -
CASSENGQGQSTDTQYF TGTGCCAGCAGTGAAAACGGGCAGGGCCAGAGCACAGATACGCAGTATTTT TRBJ2-3 TRBV6-1 - -
CASSGSTDTQYF TGTGCCAGCAGTGGGAGCACAGATACGCAGTATTTT TRBJ2-3 TRBV27 - -
CASSYSRTGDTEAFF TGTGCCAGCAGTTACTCGAGGACAGGGGACACTGAAGCTTTCTTT TRBJ1-1 TRBV6-5 TRBD1 -
CASSSRGHLQHF TGTGCCAGTAGTTCGAGGGGACATCTCCAGCATTTT TRBJ1-5 TRBV19 - few
CASSQDVKEGPYYGYTF TGCGCCAGCAGCCAAGATGTGAAGGAGGGGCCCTACTATGGCTACACCTTC TRBJ1-2 TRBV4-1 - -
CASSLVFSTDTQYF TGCGCCAGCAGCCTAGTCTTTTCCACAGATACGCAGTATTTT TRBJ2-3 TRBV5-1 - -
CASSWGNQPQHF TGTGCCAGCAGCTGGGGCAATCAGCCCCAGCATTTT TRBJ1-5 TRBV28 - -
CASNGGRFSYEQYF TGTGCCAGCAATGGCGGCAGGTTCTCCTACGAGCAGTACTTC TRBJ2-7 TRBV9 - once
CASSLTGRTEAFF TGTGCCAGCAGTTTAACCGGGAGGACTGAAGCTTTCTTT TRBJ1-1 TRBV27 - -
CSVETNRDSYNEQFF TGCAGCGTTGAAACAAACCGGGACAGCTACAATGAGCAGTTCTTC TRBJ2-1 TRBV29-1 TRBD1 -
CASSYEGKGYNEQFF TGTGCCAGCAGTTACGAAGGGAAAGGCTACAATGAGCAGTTCTTC TRBJ2-1 TRBV6-6 - -
CASSLLTGVAVIYQPQHF TGTGCCAGCAGTTTATTAACAGGGGTGGCAGTGATTTATCAGCCCCAGCATTTT TRBJ1-5 TRBV28 TRBD1 -
CASTRTAGSTDTQYF TGTGCCAGCACCCGGACCGCCGGTAGCACAGATACGCAGTATTTT TRBJ2-3 TRBV6-5 - -
CASGYRYGNNNEQFF TGTGCCAGCGGATACCGTTACGGGAATAACAATGAGCAGTTCTTC TRBJ2-1 TRBV2 - -
CASRIAGAKNYEQYF TGTGCCAGCAGAATTGCAGGGGCAAAAAACTACGAGCAGTACTTC TRBJ2-7 TRBV2 - -
CASSSPEDRVNTEAFF TGTGCCAGCAGCTCACCGGAGGACAGGGTGAACACTGAAGCTTTCTTT TRBJ1-1 TRBV9 TRBD1 -
CASSMGVATNEKLFF TGTGCCAGTAGTATGGGGGTTGCAACTAATGAAAAACTGTTTTTT TRBJ1-4 TRBV19 - -
CASGANTGELFF TGCGCCAGCGGGGCCAACACCGGGGAGCTGTTTTTT TRBJ2-2 TRBV4-1 - once
CASSVPGSSSNQPQHF TGTGCCAGCAGTGTTCCCGGTTCCTCTAGCAATCAGCCCCAGCATTTT TRBJ1-5 TRBV6-1 - -
CASTNYADGTGELFF TGTGCCAGCACCAATTACGCAGATGGCACCGGGGAGCTGTTTTTT TRBJ2-2 TRBV6-6 - -
CASSLRRLVYHEQFF TGTGCCAGCAGCCTACGGCGACTAGTTTATCATGAGCAGTTCTTC TRBJ2-1 TRBV11-1 - -
CASSLQSDQPQHF TGTGCCAGCAGCTTACAGTCAGATCAGCCCCAGCATTTT TRBJ1-5 TRBV7-9 - -
CASSTDSQYNSPLHF TGTGCCAGCAGTACGGACAGCCAGTATAATTCACCCCTCCACTTT TRBJ1-6 TRBV6-5 - -
CASTQTGTYNEQYF TGTGCCAGCACCCAAACCGGGACATATAACGAGCAGTACTTC TRBJ2-7 TRBV11-2 - -
CASSLTSGYNEQFF TGTGCCAGTAGTCTTACTAGCGGGTACAATGAGCAGTTCTTC TRBJ2-1 TRBV19 TRBD2 -
CAWSAPVLAGGIEQYF TGTGCCTGGAGTGCACCCGTTCTAGCGGGGGGGATCGAGCAGTACTTC TRBJ2-7 TRBV30 TRBD2 -
CAWSGGQGIYGYTF TGTGCCTGGAGTGGCGGACAGGGTATCTATGGCTACACCTTC TRBJ1-2 TRBV30 TRBD1 -
CATSSGGRSVEQFF TGTGCCACCAGCTCGGGGGGGCGCAGTGTTGAGCAGTTCTTC TRBJ2-1 TRBV15 TRBD2 -
CASSFGQASSYEQYF TGTGCCAGCAGCTTCGGACAGGCCAGCTCCTACGAGCAGTACTTC TRBJ2-7 TRBV5-6 TRBD1 -
CASSLTRNTGELFF TGTGCCAGCAGCTTGACAAGAAACACCGGGGAGCTGTTTTTT TRBJ2-2 TRBV5-6 - -
CASTYGGTQYF TGTGCCAGCACATACGGCGGGACCCAGTACTTC TRBJ2-5 TRBV27 - -
CASSQVPDGAYYEQYF TGCGCCAGCAGCCAAGTCCCGGACGGTGCCTATTACGAGCAGTACTTC TRBJ2-7 TRBV4-1 - -
CASSPWGTGGGLGDNSPLHF TGTGCCAGCAGCCCATGGGGGACAGGGGGGGGATTGGGGGATAATTCACCCCTCCACTTT TRBJ1-6 TRBV27 TRBD1 -
CASSLIGSYEQYF TGTGCCAGCAGCTTAATCGGATCCTACGAGCAGTACTTC TRBJ2-7 TRBV7-9 - -
CASSTPAGSSYNEQFF TGTGCCAGCAGTACCCCCGCAGGGAGCTCCTACAATGAGCAGTTCTTC TRBJ2-1 TRBV28 - -
CASSFEGGAYEQYF TGTGCCAGCAGTTTTGAAGGGGGGGCCTACGAGCAGTACTTC TRBJ2-7 TRBV28 - -
CASSTGQRSPLHF TGTGCCAGCAGTACGGGACAGCGATCACCCCTCCACTTT TRBJ1-6 TRBV6-5 TRBD1 -
CASSQYRGGFVNTEAFF TGCGCCAGCAGCCAATACAGAGGGGGATTTGTGAACACTGAAGCTTTCTTT TRBJ1-1 TRBV4-3 - -
CASSLLPRSRETQYF TGTGCCAGCAGCTTGCTCCCCAGGTCTCGGGAGACCCAGTACTTC TRBJ2-5 TRBV5-6 - -
CASSLRAGYGGTQYF TGTGCCAGCAGCTTAAGGGCAGGGTATGGTGGTACGCAGTATTTT TRBJ2-3 TRBV7-2 - -
CASRQGSGEQYF TGTGCCAGCAGACAGGGGTCGGGGGAGCAGTACTTC TRBJ2-7 TRBV6-1 TRBD1 -
CAISEDTLNTEAFF TGTGCCATCAGTGAGGATACCTTGAACACTGAAGCTTTCTTT TRBJ1-1 TRBV10-3 - -
CASSRGTGFNQPQHF TGCGCCAGCAGCCGCGGGACAGGGTTCAATCAGCCCCAGCATTTT TRBJ1-5 TRBV4-3 TRBD1 -
CASSFSGGDTQYF TGTGCCAGCAGCTTTAGCGGGGGGGATACGCAGTATTTT TRBJ2-3 TRBV7-9 TRBD2 -
CASSLLPGQDTGELFF TGTGCCAGCAGCTTACTACCGGGACAGGACACCGGGGAGCTGTTTTTT TRBJ2-2 TRBV5-8 TRBD1 -
CASSQDKRGGLNTGELFF TGCGCCAGCAGCCAAGATAAGCGGGGGGGCTTAAACACCGGGGAGCTGTTTTTT TRBJ2-2 TRBV4-3 TRBD2 -
CASSQAGIGSPLHF TGCGCCAGCAGCCAAGCCGGGATCGGTTCACCCCTCCACTTT TRBJ1-6 TRBV4-1 - -
CASRPTGTGFYGYTF TGCGCCAGCAGGCCAACCGGGACAGGGTTCTATGGCTACACCTTC TRBJ1-2 TRBV4-3 TRBD1 once
CASSLGQSSYNEQFF TGCGCCAGCAGCTTGGGTCAGAGCTCCTACAATGAGCAGTTCTTC TRBJ2-1 TRBV5-1 - few
CATSRPGTNNEQFF TGTGCCACCAGCAGACCTGGGACAAACAATGAGCAGTTCTTC TRBJ2-1 TRBV15 - -
CASSPGLAKETQYF TGTGCCAGCAGCCCGGGACTAGCAAAAGAGACCCAGTACTTC TRBJ2-5 TRBV6-1 TRBD2 -
CASSDPLDNEQFF TGTGCCAGCAGCGATCCGCTGGACAATGAGCAGTTCTTC TRBJ2-1 TRBV7-8 - -
CASSRPSSGANVLTF TGCGCCAGCAGCCGCCCTAGTTCTGGGGCCAACGTCCTGACTTTC TRBJ2-6 TRBV4-1 - -
CASSEAAGGGETQYF TGTGCCAGCAGTGAAGCAGCGGGGGGAGGCGAGACCCAGTACTTC TRBJ2-5 TRBV6-1 TRBD2 few